The sequence of this TCR beta chain was determined in a study of blood T cell repertoires in COVID-19. This CDR3 contains 14 residues. The V gene's germline CDR1 is MDHEN and CDR2 SYDVKM. V was pared by 10 bases and J by 4 bases, with 19 bases between. Sequencing used immunoSEQ multiplex PCR; TCRdb keeps in-frame clones, though not all of them. The sample consists of 200,000 or so clones, 79% of them appearing once. This sequence was found in a man in his 60s with active or convalescent COVID-19. The sample consisted of peripheral blood. V and J are TRBV28 and TRBJ1-2, with a possible D match to TRBD1 (5 bases). The CDR3 is CANPRSGLGYGYTF. CDR3 nucleotides: TGTGCCAACCCCCGGTCGGGACTTGGCTATGGCTACACCTTC.